In its sample, the clone carrying this T cell receptor (beta chain) was seen a few times. The investigators reverse transcribed all of the isolated RNA, so they sequenced expressed TCRB transcripts. Only in-frame clones appear in the TCRdb table, and some are missing; sequencing was by immunoSEQ multiplex PCR. Of hundreds of thousands of clones listed, less than 20% are singletons. The CDR3 is 15 amino acids. With V trimmed by 6 bases and J by 5 bases, 5 bases remained unmatched. Per the germline V gene, CDR1 is SNHLY and CDR2 is FYNNEI. This specimen comes from a study of beta chain features in type 1 diabetes.

Material for sequencing was naive CD4+ T cells from blood. The TCR comes from a man younger than 35 in good health. The chain is built from TRBV2 and TRBJ1-6, with 9 bases matching TRBD1. CDR3 in amino acids: CASRGDRGNNSPLHF. The DNA for the CDR3 is TGTGCCAGCAGGGGAGACAGGGGGAATAATTCACCCCTCCACTTT.